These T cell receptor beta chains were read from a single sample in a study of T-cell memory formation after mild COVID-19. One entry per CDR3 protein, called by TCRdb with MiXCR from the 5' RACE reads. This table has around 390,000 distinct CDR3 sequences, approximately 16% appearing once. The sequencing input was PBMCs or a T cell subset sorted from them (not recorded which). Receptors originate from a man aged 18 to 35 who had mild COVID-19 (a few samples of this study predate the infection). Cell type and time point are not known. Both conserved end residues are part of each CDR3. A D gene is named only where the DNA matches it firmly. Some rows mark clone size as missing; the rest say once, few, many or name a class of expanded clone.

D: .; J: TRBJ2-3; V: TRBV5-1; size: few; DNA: TGCGCCAGCAGCTTGGCGGGAATCCGCCCAGATACGCAGTATTTT; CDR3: CASSLAGIRPDTQYF
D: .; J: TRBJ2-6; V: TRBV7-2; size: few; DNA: TGTGCCAGCAGCTTAGAGGGAAAGGGCGGGGCCAACGTCCTGACTTTC; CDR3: CASSLEGKGGANVLTF
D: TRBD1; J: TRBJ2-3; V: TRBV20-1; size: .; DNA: TGCAGTGCTAGAGTCCCTGCAGGACAGGGACGTCTACCCACAGATACGCAGTATTTT; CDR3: CSARVPAGQGRLPTDTQYF
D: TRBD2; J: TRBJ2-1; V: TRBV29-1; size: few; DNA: TGCAGCGGTGAGAGGTTGGCGACTAGCGGGGTCCAGAATGAGCAGTTCTTC; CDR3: CSGERLATSGVQNEQFF
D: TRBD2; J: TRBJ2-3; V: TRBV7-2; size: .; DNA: TGTGCCAGCACTCTAGCGGGGTACACAGATACGCAGTATTTT; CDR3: CASTLAGYTDTQYF
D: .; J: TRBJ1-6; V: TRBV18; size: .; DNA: TGTGCCAGCTCAGGAGGGGGGCCTGATTCACCCCTCCACTTT; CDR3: CASSGGGPDSPLHF
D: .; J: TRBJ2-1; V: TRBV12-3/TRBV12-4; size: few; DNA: TGTGCCAGCAACCCGGGACAATTCAATGAGCAGTTCTTC; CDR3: CASNPGQFNEQFF
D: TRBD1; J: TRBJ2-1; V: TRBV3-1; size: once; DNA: TGTGCCAGCAGCCAGAGGGACAGGGGAGGTGAGCAGTTCTTC; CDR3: CASSQRDRGGEQFF
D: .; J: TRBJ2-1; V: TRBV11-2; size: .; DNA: TGTGCCAGCAGCCGGCGTCTAGGGCAGGGAACCTACAATGAGCAGTTCTTC; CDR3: CASSRRLGQGTYNEQFF
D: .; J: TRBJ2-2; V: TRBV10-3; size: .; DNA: TGTGCCATCAGTGGGACCGGGGAGCTGTTTTTT; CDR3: CAISGTGELFF
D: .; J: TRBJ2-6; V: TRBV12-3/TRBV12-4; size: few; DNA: TGTGCCAGCAGTTTAGCGGTTGGGGCCAACGTCCTGACTTTC; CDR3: CASSLAVGANVLTF
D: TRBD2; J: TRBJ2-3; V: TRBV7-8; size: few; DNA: TGTGCCAGCAGTCGTATCGGGACGGGGGGGGCCACAGATACGCAGTATTTT; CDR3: CASSRIGTGGATDTQYF
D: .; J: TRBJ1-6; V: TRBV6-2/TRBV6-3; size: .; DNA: TGTGCCAGCAGGGGGGCTTCACCCCTCCACTTT; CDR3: CASRGASPLHF
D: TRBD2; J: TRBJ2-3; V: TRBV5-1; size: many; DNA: TGCGCCAGCACCTGGACTAGCGGGATTAGCACAGATACGCAGTATTTT; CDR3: CASTWTSGISTDTQYF
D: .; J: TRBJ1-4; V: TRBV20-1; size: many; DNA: TGCAGTGCTGCGAGGGGGGCGCGGGTGCGCGAAAAACTGTTTTTT; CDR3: CSAARGARVREKLFF
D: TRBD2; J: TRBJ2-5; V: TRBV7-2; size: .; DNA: TGTGCCAGCAGCTCTGAGCGGGGGGTCCAAGAGACCCAGTACTTC; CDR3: CASSSERGVQETQYF
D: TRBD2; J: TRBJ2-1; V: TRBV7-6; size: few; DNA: TGTGCCAGCAGCCCCGTCTTCTCGGGGGGAAACAATGAGCAGTTCTTC; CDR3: CASSPVFSGGNNEQFF
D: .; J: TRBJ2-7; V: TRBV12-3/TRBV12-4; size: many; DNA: TGTGCCAGCAGCAGGAGGTCCTCCTACGAGCAGTACTTC; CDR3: CASSRRSSYEQYF
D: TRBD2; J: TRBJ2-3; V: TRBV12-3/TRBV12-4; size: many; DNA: TGTGTCAACGAGCGGGGGCCAGCAGATACGCAGTATTTT; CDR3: CVNERGPADTQYF
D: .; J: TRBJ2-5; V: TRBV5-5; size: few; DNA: TGTGCCAGCAGCTTGAGTCAGGTATTAGAGACCCAGTACTTC; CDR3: CASSLSQVLETQYF
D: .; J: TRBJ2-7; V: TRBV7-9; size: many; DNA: TGTGCCAGCAGCTTAGCTGTGGTGAGCGAGCAGTACTTC; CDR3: CASSLAVVSEQYF
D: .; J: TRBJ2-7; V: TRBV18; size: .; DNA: TGTGCCAGCTCACCTTTCGGACAGCGCTACTACGAGCAGTACTTC; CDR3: CASSPFGQRYYEQYF
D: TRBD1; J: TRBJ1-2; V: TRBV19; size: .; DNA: TGTGCCAGTAACACACCTGGGGACAGGGGCGACTATGGCTACACCTTC; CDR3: CASNTPGDRGDYGYTF
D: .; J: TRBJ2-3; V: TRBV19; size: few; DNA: TGTGCCAGTAGTATAGACCGCTCGGGGGCAATGGATACGCAGTATTTT; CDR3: CASSIDRSGAMDTQYF
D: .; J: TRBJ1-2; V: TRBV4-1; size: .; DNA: TGCGCCAGCAGCCAAGCTGGCAGGTTTCTTCTCGGCTACACCTTC; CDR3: CASSQAGRFLLGYTF
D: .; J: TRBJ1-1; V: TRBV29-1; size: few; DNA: TGCAGCGCCCGGGGGGGAGAGGGCCCTGAAGCTTTCTTT; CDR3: CSARGGEGPEAFF
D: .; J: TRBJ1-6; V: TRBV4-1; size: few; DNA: TGCGCCAGCAGCCAAGTGGGGCGGCCCCTCCACTTT; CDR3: CASSQVGRPLHF
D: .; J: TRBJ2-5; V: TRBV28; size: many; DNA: TGTGCCAGCACCTCGGCTGGTGGGAAAGAGACCCAGTACTTC; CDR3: CASTSAGGKETQYF
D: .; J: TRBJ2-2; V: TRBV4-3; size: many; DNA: TGCGCCAGCAGCCTCCTAGTAGGCGGGGGCGAGGGCGGGGAGCTGTTTTTT; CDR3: CASSLLVGGGEGGELFF
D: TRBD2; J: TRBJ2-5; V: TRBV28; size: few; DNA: TGTGCCGGGGGGGGATGGGAGACCCAGTACTTC; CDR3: CAGGGWETQYF
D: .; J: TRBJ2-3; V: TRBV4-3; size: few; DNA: TGCGCCAGCAGCCAAGACCTTAGCGGAGAGCTTAGAACAGATACGCAGTATTTT; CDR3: CASSQDLSGELRTDTQYF
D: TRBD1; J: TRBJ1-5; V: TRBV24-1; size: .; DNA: TGTGCCACCACCCGGGACAGGGAAGAAATCAATCAGCCCCAGCATTTT; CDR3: CATTRDREEINQPQHF
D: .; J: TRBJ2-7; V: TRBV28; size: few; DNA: TGTGCCAGCAGGGTCGGCAGGGCCTACGAGCAGTACTTC; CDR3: CASRVGRAYEQYF
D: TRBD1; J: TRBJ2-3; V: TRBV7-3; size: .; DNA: TGTGCCAGCAGCCCGCAAGGACAGGCGCCAGATACGCAGTATTTT; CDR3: CASSPQGQAPDTQYF
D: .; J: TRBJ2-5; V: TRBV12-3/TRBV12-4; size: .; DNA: TGTGCCAGCACCCCTCGGACCGCAGAGACCCAGTACTTC; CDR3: CASTPRTAETQYF
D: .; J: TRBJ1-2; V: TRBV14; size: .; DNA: TGTGCCAGCAGCCAAGACGACCGGCGCCTTGGCTACACCTTC; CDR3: CASSQDDRRLGYTF
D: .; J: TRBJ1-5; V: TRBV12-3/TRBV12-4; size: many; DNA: TGTGCCAGCAGTTTAAAAGGACCCCAGCATTTT; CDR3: CASSLKGPQHF
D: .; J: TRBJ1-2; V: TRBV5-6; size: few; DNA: TGTGCCACGGGGGGGTCGTATGGCTACACCTTC; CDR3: CATGGSYGYTF
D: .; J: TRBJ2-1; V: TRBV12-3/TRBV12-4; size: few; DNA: TGTGCCAGCAGTCCCAACTGGGGGGATTTAGAGTTCTTC; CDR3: CASSPNWGDLEFF
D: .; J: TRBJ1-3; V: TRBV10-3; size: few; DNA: TGTGCCATCAGTGAGTCGACGCTCGTAGTAAACACCATATATTTT; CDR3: CAISESTLVVNTIYF
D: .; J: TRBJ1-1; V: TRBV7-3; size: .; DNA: TGTGCCAGCGGGCCCGGGAACACTGAAGCTTTCTTT; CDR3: CASGPGNTEAFF
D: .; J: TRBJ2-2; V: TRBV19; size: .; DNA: TGTGCCAGTAGACCGGAAGTGGGACCGAACACCGGGGAGCTGTTTTTT; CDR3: CASRPEVGPNTGELFF
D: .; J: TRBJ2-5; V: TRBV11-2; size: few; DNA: TGTGCCAGCAGCACCCTTTCAGGGGCCCAAGAGACCCAGTACTTC; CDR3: CASSTLSGAQETQYF
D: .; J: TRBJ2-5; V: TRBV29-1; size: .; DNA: TGCAGCGTTGAAGGACAGGAAGGGGGGGAGACCCAGTACTTC; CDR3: CSVEGQEGGETQYF
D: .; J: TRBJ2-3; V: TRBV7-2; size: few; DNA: TGTGGAGTGGGCGGGCGCGGAGATACGCAGTATTTT; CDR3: CGVGGRGDTQYF
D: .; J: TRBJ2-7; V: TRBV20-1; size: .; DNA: TGCAGTGCTCCCCTCTCCTACGAGCAGTACTTC; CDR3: CSAPLSYEQYF
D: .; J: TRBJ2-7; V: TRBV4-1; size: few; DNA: TGCGCCAGCAGCCAAGAAAGGAGGACAGCCTCTTCCTACGAGCAGTACTTC; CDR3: CASSQERRTASSYEQYF
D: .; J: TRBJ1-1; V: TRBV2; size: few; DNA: TGTGCCAGCAGGGTAGGGGTTACTGAAGCTTTCTTT; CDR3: CASRVGVTEAFF
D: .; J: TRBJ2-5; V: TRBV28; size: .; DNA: TGTGCCAGCACCCAGGACAGCCAAGAGACCCAGTACTTC; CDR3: CASTQDSQETQYF
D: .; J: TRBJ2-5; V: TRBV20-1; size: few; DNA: TGCAGTGCCACCGACGGCGGGAAAGAGACCCAGTACTTC; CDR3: CSATDGGKETQYF
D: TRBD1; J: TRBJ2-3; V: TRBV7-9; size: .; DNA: TGTGCCAGCAGCTCCGAGGCGGGACAGGCAGATACGCAGTATTTT; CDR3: CASSSEAGQADTQYF
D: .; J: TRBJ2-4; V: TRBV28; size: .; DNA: TGTGCCAGCAGTTGGGCGGGGTTAGCCAAAAACATTCAGTACTTC; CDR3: CASSWAGLAKNIQYF